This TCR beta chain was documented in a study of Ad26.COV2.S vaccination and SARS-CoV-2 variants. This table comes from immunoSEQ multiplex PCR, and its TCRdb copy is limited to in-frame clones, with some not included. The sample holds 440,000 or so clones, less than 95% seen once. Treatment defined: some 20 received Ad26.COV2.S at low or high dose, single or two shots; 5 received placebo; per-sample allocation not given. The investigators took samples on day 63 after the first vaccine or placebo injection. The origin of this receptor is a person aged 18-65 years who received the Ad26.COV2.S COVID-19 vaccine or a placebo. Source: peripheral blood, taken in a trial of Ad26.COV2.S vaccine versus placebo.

CDR3 sequence (DNA): TGTGCCAGCAGCCAAGTTGTTGGGGACACGAGTACCATTTACTCCTACGAGCAGTACTTC. It specifies CASSQVVGDTSTIYSYEQYF. This rearrangement joins TRBV3-1 (or the pseudogene TRBV3-2) to TRBJ2-7; tentatively, D is TRBD1 (6 bases). The germline CDR1 and CDR2 sequences are LGHDT and YNNKEL (reference sequence). With 1 base removed from V and 0 bases from J, the gap between germline ends came to 25 bases. The CDR3 totals 20 residues.